This T cell receptor beta chain stems from a study of vaccination and CD4 T cells after COVID-19. For the study at large: Participants got two doses of BNT162b2 or mRNA-1273 vaccine.

As to this clonotype: No antigen is known for it.

Treatment defined: approximately nine-day PBMC culture with coronavirus spike peptide pools or control peptides (ViraFEST assay). In the ViraFEST assay, peptide-pool expansion preceded TCR sequencing of expanded clonotypes. PBMC cultures, at approximately 2 million cells per well, received 9.5 to 10 IU/ml IL-2 and roughly 9 ug/ml peptide pools. The CDR3 spans 15 residues. Germline V lookup: CDR1 MNHEY, CDR2 SVGEGT. The trim removed 6 bases at V and 3 bases at J, leaving 6 bases unmatched. The Oncomine TCR Beta short-read assay sequenced DNA from cultured CD4+ T cells. TCRdb passed the PCR reads through MiXCR, listing each CDR3 protein once. The sample includes 15,000 to 20,000 distinct CDR3 sequences, about 70% of them seen just once.

The TCR comes from a human donor who had recovered from COVID-19. The sequenced sample consisted of CD4+ T cells from blood, cultured in vitro. The chain employs TRBV6-2 or TRBV6-3 and TRBJ2-7; TRBD2 matches 12 bases. The CDR3 nucleotides are TGTGCCAGCAGCCTAGCGGGAGGGCCCGTCTACGAGCAGTACTTC. It translates to CASSLAGGPVYEQYF.